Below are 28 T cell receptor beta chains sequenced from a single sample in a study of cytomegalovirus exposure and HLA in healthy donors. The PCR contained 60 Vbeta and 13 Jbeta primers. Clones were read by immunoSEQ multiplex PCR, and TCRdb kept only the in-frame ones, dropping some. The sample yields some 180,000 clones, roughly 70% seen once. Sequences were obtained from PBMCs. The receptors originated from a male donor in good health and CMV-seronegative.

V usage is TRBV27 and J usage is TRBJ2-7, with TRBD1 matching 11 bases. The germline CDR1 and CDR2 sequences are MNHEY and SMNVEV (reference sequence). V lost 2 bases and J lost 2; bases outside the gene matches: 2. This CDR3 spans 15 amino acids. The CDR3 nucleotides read TGTGCCAGCAGTTTAAAGGGACAGGGGGCCTACGAGCAGTACTTC. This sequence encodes CASSLKGQGAYEQYF.

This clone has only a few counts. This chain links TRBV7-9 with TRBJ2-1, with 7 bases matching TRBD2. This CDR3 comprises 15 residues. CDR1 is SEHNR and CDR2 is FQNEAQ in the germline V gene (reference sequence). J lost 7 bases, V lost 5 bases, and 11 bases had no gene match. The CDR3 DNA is TGTGCCAGCAGCCCCATCGGACTAGATTCGAATGAGCAGTTCTTC. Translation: CASSPIGLDSNEQFF. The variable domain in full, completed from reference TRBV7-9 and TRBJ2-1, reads DTGVSQNPRHKITKRGQNVTFRCDPISEHNRLYWYRQTLGQGPEFLTYFQNEAQLEKSRLLSDRFSAERPKGSFSTLEIQRTEQGDSAMYLCASSPIGLDSNEQFFGPGTRLTVL.

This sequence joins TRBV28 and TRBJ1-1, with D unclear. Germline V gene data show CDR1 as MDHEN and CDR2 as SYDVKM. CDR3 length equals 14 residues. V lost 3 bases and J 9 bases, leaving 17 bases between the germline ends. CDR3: CASSLAQSQFQAFF. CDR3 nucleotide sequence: TGTGCCAGCAGTTTGGCACAGTCACAATTCCAAGCTTTCTTT.

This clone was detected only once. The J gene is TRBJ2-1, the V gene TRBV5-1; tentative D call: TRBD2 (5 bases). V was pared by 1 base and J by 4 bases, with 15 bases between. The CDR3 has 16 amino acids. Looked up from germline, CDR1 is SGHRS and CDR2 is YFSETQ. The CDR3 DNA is TGCGCCAGCAGCTTGATTCGGAGGCTCGGATACAATGAGCAGTTCTTC. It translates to CASSLIRRLGYNEQFF.

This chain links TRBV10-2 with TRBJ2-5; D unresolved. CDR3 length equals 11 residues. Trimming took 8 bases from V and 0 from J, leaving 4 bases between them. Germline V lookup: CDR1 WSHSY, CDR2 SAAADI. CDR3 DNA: TGCGCCAGCCGGTACCAAGAGACCCAGTACTTC. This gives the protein CASRYQETQYF.

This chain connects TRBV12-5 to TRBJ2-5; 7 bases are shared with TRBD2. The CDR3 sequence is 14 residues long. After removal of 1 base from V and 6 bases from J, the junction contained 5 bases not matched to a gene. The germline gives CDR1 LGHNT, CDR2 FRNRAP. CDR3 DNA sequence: TGTGCTAGTGGTTTGGCTGGGAGCGGGAAGACCCAGTACTTC. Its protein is CASGLAGSGKTQYF. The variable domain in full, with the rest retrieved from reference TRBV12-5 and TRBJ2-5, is DARVTQTPRHKVTEMGQEVTMRCQPILGHNTVFWYRQTMMQGLELLAYFRNRAPLDDSGMPKDRFSAEMPDATLATLKIQPSEPRDSAVYFCASGLAGSGKTQYFGPGTRLLVL.

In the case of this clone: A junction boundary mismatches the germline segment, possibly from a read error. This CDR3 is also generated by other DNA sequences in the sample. In nucleotides, the CDR3 is TGTGCCAGCAGCTTAGCGGGTAGCAGGGATGAACAGTTCTTC. The encoded protein is CASSLAGSRDEQFF. The genes are TRBV11-2 and TRBJ2-1; TRBD1 might be the D (5 bases). CDR1 is SGHAT and CDR2 is FQNNGV in the germline V gene. The CDR3 runs 14 residues.

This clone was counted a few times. The CDR3 loop reads CASSLYGFSGNTIYF. For the CDR3, the DNA is TGTGCCAGCAGTTTATATGGCTTCTCTGGAAACACCATATATTTT. The chain couples TRBV28 to TRBJ1-3; D gene unclear. Germline CDR1 and CDR2: MDHEN and SYDVKM. The CDR3 extends over 15 amino acids. Trimming took off 1 base at V and 0 bases at J, with 7 bases between the two ends.

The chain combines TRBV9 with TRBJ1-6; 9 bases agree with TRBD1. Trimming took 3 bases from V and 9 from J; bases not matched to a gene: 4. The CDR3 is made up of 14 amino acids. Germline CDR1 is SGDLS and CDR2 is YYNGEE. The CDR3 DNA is TGTGCCAGCAGCGCCCGGGACAGGGTTTCACCCCTCCACTTT. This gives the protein CASSARDRVSPLHF.

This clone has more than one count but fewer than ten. CDR3 sequence: CAWTREVGGQNMNTEAFF. The CDR3 DNA reads as TGTGCCTGGACCCGGGAGGTGGGGGGGCAAAATATGAACACTGAAGCTTTCTTT. The rearrangement joins TRBV30 to TRBJ1-1; D might be TRBD1 (6 bases). The germline gives CDR1 GTSNPN, CDR2 SVGIG (reference sequence). The CDR3 totals 18 residues. Trimming shortened V by 4 bases and J by 0 bases, and 24 bases separated the two germline ends.

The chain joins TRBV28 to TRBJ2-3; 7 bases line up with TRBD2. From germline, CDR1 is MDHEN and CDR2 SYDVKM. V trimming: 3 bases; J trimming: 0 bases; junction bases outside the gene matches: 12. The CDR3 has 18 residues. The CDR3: CASSFFLAGVSSTDTQYF. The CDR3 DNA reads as TGTGCCAGCAGTTTTTTTTTAGCGGGTGTCTCTAGCACAGATACGCAGTATTTT.

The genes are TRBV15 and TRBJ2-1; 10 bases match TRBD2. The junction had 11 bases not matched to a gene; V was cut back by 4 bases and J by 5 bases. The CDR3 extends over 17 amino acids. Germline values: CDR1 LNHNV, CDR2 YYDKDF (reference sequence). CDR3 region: CATSTIVTSGVNNEQFF. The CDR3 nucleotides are TGTGCCACCAGCACCATCGTAACTAGCGGGGTTAACAATGAGCAGTTCTTC. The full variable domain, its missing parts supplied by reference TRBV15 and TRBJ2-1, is DAMVIQNPRYQVTQFGKPVTLSCSQTLNHNVMYWYQQKSSQAPKLLFHYYDKDFNNEADTPDNFQSRRPNTSFCFLDIRSPGLGDTAMYLCATSTIVTSGVNNEQFFGPGTRLTVL.

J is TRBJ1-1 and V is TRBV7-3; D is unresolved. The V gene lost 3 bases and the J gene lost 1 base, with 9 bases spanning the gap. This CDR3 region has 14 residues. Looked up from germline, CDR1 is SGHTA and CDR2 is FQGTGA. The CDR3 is CASSFTGTNTEAFF. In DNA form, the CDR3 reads TGTGCCAGCAGCTTCACGGGTACGAACACTGAAGCTTTCTTT.

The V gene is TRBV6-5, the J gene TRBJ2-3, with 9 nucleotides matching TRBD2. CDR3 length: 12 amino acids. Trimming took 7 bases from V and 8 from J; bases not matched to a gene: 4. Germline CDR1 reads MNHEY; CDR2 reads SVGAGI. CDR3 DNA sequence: TGTGCCAGCACTAGTAGCGGGGGTACGCAGTATTTT. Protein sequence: CASTSSGGTQYF.

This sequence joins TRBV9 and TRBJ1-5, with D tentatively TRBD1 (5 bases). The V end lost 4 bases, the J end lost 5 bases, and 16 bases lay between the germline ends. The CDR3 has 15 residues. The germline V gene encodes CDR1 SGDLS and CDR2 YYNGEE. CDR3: CASSPNPDSYQPQHF. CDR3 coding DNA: TGTGCCAGCAGCCCGAACCCCGACAGTTATCAGCCCCAGCATTTT.

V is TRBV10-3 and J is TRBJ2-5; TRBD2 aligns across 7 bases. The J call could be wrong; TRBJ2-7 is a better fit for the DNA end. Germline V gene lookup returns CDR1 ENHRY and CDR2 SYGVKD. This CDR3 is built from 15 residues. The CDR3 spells CAISDPSREAHEQYF. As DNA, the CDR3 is TGTGCCATCAGTGACCCTTCACGGGAGGCCCACGAGCAGTACTTC.

CDR3 residues: CASSLGGRVYEQYF. The CDR3 nucleotides read TGTGCCAGCAGCTTAGGTGGGAGGGTTTACGAGCAGTACTTC. The V and J genes are TRBV11-2 and TRBJ2-7, with 7 bases aligning to TRBD2. CDR1 and CDR2 (germline): SGHAT, FQNNGV. The length of the CDR3 is 14 residues. V lost 1 base and J lost 4; bases outside the gene matches: 4.

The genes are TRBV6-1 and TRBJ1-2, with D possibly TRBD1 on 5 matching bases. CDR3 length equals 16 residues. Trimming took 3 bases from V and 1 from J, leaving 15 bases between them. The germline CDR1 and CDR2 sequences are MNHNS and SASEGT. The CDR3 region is CASSDRPGFYNYGYTF. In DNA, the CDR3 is TGTGCCAGCAGTGATCGCCCAGGGTTTTATAACTATGGCTACACCTTC.

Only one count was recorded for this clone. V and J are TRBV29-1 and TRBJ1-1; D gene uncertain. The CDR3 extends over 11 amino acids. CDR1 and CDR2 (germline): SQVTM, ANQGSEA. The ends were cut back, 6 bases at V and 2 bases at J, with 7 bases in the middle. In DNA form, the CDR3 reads TGCAGCGTCCGTAGTAACACTGAAGCTTTCTTT. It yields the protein CSVRSNTEAFF. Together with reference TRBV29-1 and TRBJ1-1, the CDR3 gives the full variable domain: SAVISQKPSRDICQRGTSLTIQCQVDSQVTMMFWYRQQPGQSLTLIATANQGSEATYESGFVIDKFPISRPNLTFSTLTVSNMSPEDSSIYLCSVRSNTEAFFGQGTRLTVV.

The CDR3 DNA reads as TGTGCCAGCAGTTTTGATGCTTGGGCTAGCGGGAGTCATGAGCAGTTCTTC. Translating gives CASSFDAWASGSHEQFF. The J gene is TRBJ2-1, the V gene TRBV28; 10 positions match TRBD2. Germline CDR1 MDHEN, CDR2 SYDVKM. CDR3 length: 17 residues. The trim removed 3 bases at V and 8 bases at J, leaving 13 bases unmatched. The variable domain in full, with the rest retrieved from reference TRBV28 and TRBJ2-1, is DVKVTQSSRYLVKRTGEKVFLECVQDMDHENMFWYRQDPGLGLRLIYFSYDVKMKEKGDIPEGYSVSREKKERFSLILESASTNQTSMYLCASSFDAWASGSHEQFFGPGTRLTVL.

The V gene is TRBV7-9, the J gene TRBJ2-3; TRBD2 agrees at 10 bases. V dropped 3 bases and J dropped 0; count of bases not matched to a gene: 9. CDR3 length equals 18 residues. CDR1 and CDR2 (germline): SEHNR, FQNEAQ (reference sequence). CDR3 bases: TGTGCCAGCAGCTTTGCCGGGACTAGCGTAACTAGCACAGATACGCAGTATTTT. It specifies CASSFAGTSVTSTDTQYF.

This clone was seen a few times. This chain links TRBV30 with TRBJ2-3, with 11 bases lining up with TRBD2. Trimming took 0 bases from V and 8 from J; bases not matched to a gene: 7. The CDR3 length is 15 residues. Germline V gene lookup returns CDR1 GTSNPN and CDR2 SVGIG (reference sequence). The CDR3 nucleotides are TGTGCCTGGAGTGTAGGGTTAGCGGGGGGGACTACGCAGTATTTT. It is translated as CAWSVGLAGGTTQYF.

This chain's CDR3 is CASSLRGLATEAFF. Here the CDR3 DNA reads TGTGCCAGCAGTTTAAGGGGGCTCGCCACTGAAGCTTTCTTT. The chain is built from TRBV27 and TRBJ1-1, with 7 bases matching TRBD1. CDR3 length: 14 residues. Germline loops: CDR1 MNHEY, CDR2 SMNVEV (reference sequence). With 2 bases clipped from V and 4 bases from J, the junction kept 4 bases outside the gene matches.

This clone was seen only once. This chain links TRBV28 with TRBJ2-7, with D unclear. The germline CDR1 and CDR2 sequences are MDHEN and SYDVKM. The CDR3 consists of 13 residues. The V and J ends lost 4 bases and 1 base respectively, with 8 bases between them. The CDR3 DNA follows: TGTGCCAGCAGTTACTCCCCATCCTACGAGCAGTACTTC. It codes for CASSYSPSYEQYF.

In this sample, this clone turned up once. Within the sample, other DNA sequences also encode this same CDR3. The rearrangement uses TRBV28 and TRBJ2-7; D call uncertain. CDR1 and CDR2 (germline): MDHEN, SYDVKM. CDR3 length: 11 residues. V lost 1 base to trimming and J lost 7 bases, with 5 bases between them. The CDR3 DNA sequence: TGTGCCAGCAGTTTATCGAGGGAGCAGTACTTC. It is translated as CASSLSREQYF.

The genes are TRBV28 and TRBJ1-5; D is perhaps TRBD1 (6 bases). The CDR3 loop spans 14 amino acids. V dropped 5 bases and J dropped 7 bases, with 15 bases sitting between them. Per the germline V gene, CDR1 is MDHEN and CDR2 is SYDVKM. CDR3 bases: TGTGCCAGCAGTAAGGGGGGGGGAGGCCAGCCCCAGCATTTT. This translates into CASSKGGGGQPQHF.

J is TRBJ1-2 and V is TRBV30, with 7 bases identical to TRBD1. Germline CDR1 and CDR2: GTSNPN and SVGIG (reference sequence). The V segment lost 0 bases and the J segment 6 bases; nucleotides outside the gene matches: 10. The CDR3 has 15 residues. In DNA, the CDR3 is TGTGCCTGGAGTGTACTAAACAGGGGTAGGGATGGCTACACCTTC. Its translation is CAWSVLNRGRDGYTF.

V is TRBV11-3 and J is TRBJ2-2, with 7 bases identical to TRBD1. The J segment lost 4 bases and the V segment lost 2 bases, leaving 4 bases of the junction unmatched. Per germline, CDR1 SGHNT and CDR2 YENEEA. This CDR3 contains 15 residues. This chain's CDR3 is CASSLTGTVTGELFF. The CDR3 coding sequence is TGTGCCAGCAGCTTAACCGGGACAGTCACCGGGGAGCTGTTTTTT. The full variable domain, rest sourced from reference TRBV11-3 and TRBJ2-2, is EAGVVQSPRYKIIEKKQPVAFWCNPISGHNTLYWYLQNLGQGPELLIRYENEEAVDDSQLPKDRFSAERLKGVDSTLKIQPAELGDSAVYLCASSLTGTVTGELFFGEGSRLTVL.